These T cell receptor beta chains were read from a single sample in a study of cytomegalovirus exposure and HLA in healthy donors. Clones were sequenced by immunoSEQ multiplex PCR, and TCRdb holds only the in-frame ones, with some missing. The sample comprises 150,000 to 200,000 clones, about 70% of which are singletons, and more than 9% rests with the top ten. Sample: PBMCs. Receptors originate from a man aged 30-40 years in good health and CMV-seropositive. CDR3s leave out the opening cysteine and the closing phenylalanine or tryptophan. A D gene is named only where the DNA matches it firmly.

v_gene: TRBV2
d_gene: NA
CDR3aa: ASRVAVYNEQF

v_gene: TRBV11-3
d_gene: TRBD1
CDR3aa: ASSIRQGAGYEQY

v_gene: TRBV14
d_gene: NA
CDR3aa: ASSPGTTNTGELF

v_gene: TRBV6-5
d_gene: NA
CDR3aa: ATNSHGSSGELF

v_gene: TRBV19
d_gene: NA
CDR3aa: ASSPQRVNPEAF

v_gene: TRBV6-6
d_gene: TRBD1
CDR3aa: ASSYLGQGNYGYT

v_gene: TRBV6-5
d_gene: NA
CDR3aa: ASTRQAAYEQY

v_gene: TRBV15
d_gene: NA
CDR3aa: ATSRASGVTDTQY

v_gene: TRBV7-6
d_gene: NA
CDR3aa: ASSSSGSGTEAF

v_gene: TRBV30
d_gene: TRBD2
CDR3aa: AWSVSSGTRDEQF

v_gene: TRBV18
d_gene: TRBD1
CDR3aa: ASSPWGQGIKGDTQY

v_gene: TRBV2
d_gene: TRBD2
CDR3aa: ASRGLAGSTGANVLT

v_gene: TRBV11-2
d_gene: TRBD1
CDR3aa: ASSPVRGGPYQETQY

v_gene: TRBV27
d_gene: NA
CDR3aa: ASTDSGFAEAF

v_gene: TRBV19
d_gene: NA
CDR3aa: ASSNGDFADTQY

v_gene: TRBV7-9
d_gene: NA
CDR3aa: ASSLAAGAREQF

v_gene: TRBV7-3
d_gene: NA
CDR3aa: ASSLNTGADTQY

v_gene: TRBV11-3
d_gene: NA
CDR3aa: ASSLGFLQPQH

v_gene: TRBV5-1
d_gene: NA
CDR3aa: ASSPLPGNYEQY

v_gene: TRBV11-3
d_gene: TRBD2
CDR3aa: ASSLGAGGPYNEQF

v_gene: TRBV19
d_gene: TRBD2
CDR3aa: ASSTRTSGRVGEQY

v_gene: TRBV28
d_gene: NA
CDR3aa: ASSPGTSSEQY

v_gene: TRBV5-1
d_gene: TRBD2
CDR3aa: ASSLGGSSYEQY

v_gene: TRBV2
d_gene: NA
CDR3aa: ASSERNSQPQH

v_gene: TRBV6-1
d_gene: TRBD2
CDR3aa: ASSEALAGGPSTDTQY

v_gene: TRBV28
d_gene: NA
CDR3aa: ASSPQSSYNSPLH

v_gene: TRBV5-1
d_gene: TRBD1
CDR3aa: ASSRTPGQGTDTQY

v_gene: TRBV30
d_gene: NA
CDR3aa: AWSAVRKLYGYT

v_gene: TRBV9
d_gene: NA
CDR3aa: ASSVADQNEKLF

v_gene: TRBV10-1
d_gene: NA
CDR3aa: ASSETSTSYNEQF

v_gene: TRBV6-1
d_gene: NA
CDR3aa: ASDLGDTQY

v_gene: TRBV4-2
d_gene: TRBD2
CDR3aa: ASSQGGGEGETQY

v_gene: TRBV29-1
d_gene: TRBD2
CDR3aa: SVDRGRANEQF

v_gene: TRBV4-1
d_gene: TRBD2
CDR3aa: ASSPEPTSGIMNEQF

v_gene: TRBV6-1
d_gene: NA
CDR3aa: ASSTRLSSGYGYT

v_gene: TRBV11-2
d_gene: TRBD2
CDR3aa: ASSPSGGPNEQF

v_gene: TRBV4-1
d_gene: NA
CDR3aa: ASSHVADTQY

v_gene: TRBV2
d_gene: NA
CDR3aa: ATGTFSYEQY

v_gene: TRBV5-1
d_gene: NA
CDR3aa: ASRQNTEAF

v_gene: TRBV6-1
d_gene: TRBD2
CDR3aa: ASSEELAGAGDTQY

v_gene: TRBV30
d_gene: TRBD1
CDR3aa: AWSRGTGLPNEQF

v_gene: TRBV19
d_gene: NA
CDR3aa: ASSPLDSSYEQY

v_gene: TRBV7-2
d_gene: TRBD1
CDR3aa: ASSLAFVDRGKRGSGDTQY

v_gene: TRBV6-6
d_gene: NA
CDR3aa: ASSLGGYSYGYT

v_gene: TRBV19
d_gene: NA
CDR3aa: ASSIYSTGNTIY

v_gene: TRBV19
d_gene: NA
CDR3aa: ASSMVETSAGELF

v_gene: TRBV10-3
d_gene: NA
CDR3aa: ATSYGVTTYEQY

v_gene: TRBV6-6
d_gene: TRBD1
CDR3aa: ASSQGQGAIYNEQF

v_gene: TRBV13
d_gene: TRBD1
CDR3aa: ASSLGTGTYNEQF

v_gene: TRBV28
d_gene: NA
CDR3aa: ASSSPGLQETQY

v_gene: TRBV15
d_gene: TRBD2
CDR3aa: ATSNRGRADTQY